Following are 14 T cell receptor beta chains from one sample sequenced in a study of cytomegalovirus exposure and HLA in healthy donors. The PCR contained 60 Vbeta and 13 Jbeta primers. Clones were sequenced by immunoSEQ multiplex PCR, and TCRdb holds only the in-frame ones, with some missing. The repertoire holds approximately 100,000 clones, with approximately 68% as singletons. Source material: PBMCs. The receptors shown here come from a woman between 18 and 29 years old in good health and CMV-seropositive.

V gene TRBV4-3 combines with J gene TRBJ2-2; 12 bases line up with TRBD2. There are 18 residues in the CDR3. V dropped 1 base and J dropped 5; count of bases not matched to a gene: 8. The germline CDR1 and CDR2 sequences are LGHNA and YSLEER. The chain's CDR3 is CASSQVPGLAGRTGELFF. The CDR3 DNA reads TGCGCCAGCAGCCAAGTACCAGGACTAGCGGGAAGAACCGGGGAGCTGTTTTTT.

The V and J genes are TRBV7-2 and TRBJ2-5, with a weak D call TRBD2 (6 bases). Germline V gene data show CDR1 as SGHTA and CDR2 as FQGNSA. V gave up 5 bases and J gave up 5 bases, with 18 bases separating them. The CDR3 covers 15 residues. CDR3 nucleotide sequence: TGTGCCAGCAGCCCGAGCCTTGGGGCGGGGGAGACCCAGTACTTC. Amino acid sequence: CASSPSLGAGETQYF.

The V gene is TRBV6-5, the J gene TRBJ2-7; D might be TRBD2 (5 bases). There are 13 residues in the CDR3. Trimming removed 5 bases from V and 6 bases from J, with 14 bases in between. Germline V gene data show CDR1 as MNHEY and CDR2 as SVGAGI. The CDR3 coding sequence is TGTGCCAGCAGTACGGACTGGTTCGGCGAGCAGTACTTC. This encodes CASSTDWFGEQYF.

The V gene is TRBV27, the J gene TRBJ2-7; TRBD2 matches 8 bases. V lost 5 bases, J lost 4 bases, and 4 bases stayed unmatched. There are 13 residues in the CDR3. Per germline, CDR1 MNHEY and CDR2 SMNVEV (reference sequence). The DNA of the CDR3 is TGTGCCAGCAGTCCACGGGGGGGATACGAGCAGTACTTC. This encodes CASSPRGGYEQYF.

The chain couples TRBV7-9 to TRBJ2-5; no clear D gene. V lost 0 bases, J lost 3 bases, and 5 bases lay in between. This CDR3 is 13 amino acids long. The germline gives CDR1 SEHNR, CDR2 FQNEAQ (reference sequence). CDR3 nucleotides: TGTGCCAGCAGCTTAGCTCTAGAAGAGACCCAGTACTTC. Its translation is CASSLALEETQYF. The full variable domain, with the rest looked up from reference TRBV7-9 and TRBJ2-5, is DTGVSQNPRHKITKRGQNVTFRCDPISEHNRLYWYRQTLGQGPEFLTYFQNEAQLEKSRLLSDRFSAERPKGSFSTLEIQRTEQGDSAMYLCASSLALEETQYFGPGTRLLVL.

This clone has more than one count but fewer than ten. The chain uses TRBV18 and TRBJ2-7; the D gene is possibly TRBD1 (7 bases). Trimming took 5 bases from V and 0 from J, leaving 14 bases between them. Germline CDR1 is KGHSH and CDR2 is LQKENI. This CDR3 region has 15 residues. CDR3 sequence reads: CASSTGEARSYEQYF. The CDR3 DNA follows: TGTGCCAGCTCAACAGGGGAGGCACGCTCCTACGAGCAGTACTTC.

CDR3 coding DNA: TGTGCCAGCAGTTTAGGGGGACAGGGGGTAGCCCAGCATTTT. This translates into CASSLGGQGVAQHF. This chain joins TRBV28 and TRBJ1-5; the match to TRBD1 covers 11 bases. The V gene end was trimmed by 2 bases and the J gene end by 11 bases; junction bases not matched to a gene: 5. Looked up from germline, CDR1 is MDHEN and CDR2 is SYDVKM. This CDR3 is built from 14 residues.

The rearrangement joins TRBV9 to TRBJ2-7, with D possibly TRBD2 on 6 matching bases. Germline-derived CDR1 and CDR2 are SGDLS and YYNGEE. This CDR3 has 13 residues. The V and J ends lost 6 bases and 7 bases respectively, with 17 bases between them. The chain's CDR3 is CASNVGGGKEQYF. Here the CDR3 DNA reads TGTGCCAGCAATGTGGGAGGAGGTAAAGAGCAGTACTTC.

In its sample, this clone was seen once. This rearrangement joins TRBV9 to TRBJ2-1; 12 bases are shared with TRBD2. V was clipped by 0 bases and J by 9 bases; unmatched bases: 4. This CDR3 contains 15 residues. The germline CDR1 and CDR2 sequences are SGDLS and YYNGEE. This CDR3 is CASSVGLAGAAEQFF. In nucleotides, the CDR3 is TGTGCCAGCAGCGTAGGACTAGCGGGAGCGGCTGAGCAGTTCTTC.

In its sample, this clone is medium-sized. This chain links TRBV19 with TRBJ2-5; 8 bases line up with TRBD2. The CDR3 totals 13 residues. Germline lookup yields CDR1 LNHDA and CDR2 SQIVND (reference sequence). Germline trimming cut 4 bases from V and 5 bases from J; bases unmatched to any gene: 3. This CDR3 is CASSTREGETQYF. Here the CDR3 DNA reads TGTGCCAGTAGTACCCGGGAGGGGGAGACCCAGTACTTC. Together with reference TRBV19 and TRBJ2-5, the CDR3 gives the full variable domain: DGGITQSPKYLFRKEGQNVTLSCEQNLNHDAMYWYRQDPGQGLRLIYYSQIVNDFQKGDIAEGYSVSREKKESFPLTVTSAQKNPTAFYLCASSTREGETQYFGPGTRLLVL.

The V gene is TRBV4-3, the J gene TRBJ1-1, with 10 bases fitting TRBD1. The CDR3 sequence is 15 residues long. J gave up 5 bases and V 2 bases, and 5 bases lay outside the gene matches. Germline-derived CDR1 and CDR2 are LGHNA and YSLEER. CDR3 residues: CASSQFGQGGTEAFF. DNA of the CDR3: TGCGCCAGCAGCCAATTCGGACAGGGGGGTACTGAAGCTTTCTTT.

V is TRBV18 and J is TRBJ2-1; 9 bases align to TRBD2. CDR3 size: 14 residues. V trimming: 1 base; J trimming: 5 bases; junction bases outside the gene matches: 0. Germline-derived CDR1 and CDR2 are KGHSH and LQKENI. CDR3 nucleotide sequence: TGTGCCAGCTCACCACTAGCGGGAGACAATGAGCAGTTCTTC. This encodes CASSPLAGDNEQFF.

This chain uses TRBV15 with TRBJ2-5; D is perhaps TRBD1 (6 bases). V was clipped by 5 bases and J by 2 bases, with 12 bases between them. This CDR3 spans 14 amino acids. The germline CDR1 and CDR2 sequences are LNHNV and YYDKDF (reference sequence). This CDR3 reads CATSVGTPQETQYF. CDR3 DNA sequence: TGTGCCACCAGCGTCGGGACACCACAAGAGACCCAGTACTTC.

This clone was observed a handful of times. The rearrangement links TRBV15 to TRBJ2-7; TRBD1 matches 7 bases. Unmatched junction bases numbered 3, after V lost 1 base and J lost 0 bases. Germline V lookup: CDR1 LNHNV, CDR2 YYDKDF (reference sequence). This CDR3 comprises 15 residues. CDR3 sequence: CATSRAPGGSYEQYF. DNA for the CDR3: TGTGCCACCAGCAGAGCACCAGGGGGCTCCTACGAGCAGTACTTC. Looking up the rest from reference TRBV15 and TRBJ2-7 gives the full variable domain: DAMVIQNPRYQVTQFGKPVTLSCSQTLNHNVMYWYQQKSSQAPKLLFHYYDKDFNNEADTPDNFQSRRPNTSFCFLDIRSPGLGDTAMYLCATSRAPGGSYEQYFGPGTRLTVT.